A selection of T cell receptor beta chains follows, all from one sample in a study of CD8 T cells in ankylosing spondylitis. MiXCR, run by TCRdb on the 5' RACE reads, gives a single entry per CDR3 protein. The sample consists of about 310,000 distinct CDR3 sequences, 20% of them appearing once. Sequenced sample: blood, either unsorted or a sorted T cell fraction (not recorded which). The source of these receptors is a female donor with ankylosing spondylitis or in good health (not recorded which). Each CDR3 is given with its conserved first and last residue.

j_call,v_call,cdr3_aa
TRBJ2-3,TRBV10-3,CAIAQSTDTQYF
TRBJ1-1,TRBV5-1,CASRLDSLNTEAFF
TRBJ1-5,TRBV29-1,CSVERDRGQPQHF
TRBJ2-1,TRBV6-1,CASRRLAGGSYNEQFF
TRBJ1-3,TRBV7-3,CASSQAGAGNTIYF
TRBJ2-3,TRBV11-2,CASSLSRGGLAEGGSDTQYF
TRBJ1-2,TRBV7-9,CASSRRTGAAYGYTF
TRBJ1-2,TRBV10-3,CATLGTGENYGYTF
TRBJ1-2,TRBV30,CASSPRGGVGYTF
TRBJ2-3,TRBV15,CATSRDGRTSGALTDTQYF
TRBJ2-7,TRBV20-1,CSANPGTASYEQYF
TRBJ2-1,TRBV12-5,CASGSLSPYNEQFF
TRBJ2-5,TRBV28,CASSPQTSGQETQYF
TRBJ2-1,TRBV24-1,CATLGLRAIHNEQFF
TRBJ2-1,TRBV11-3,CASSLGQGSDEQFF
TRBJ1-6,TRBV28,CASSSRGSSYNSPLHF
TRBJ1-2,TRBV20-1,CSALGTGGFYGYTF
TRBJ2-1,TRBV29-1,CSSRGGTGVGEQFF
TRBJ2-1,TRBV5-1,CASSLEGLAEYNEQFF
TRBJ2-3,TRBV20-1,CSAGRLSPDTQYF
TRBJ2-3,TRBV29-1,CSVEGGSGSTDTQYF
TRBJ2-4,TRBV5-1,CASSFGGENIQYF
TRBJ2-3,TRBV6-1,CASRTGPSTDTQYF
TRBJ1-6,TRBV7-2,CASSPQRTGTRSPLHF
TRBJ2-5,TRBV11-1,CASSPYRLRETQYF
TRBJ2-7,TRBV5-1,CASSLDAGAMYEQYF
TRBJ2-7,TRBV29-1,CSAGGLAPLEQYF
TRBJ2-5,TRBV30,CAWTAGGEETQYF
TRBJ2-1,TRBV7-3,CASSSGQGKNEQFF
TRBJ1-1,TRBV19,CASTRGWTEAFF
TRBJ1-1,TRBV20-1,CSAPGQGNTEAFF
TRBJ2-2,TRBV29-1,CSVGAAGVGELFF
TRBJ2-1,TRBV3-1,CASSRGQGDYNEQFF
TRBJ2-1,TRBV5-1,CASSFRDPTNEQFF
TRBJ2-1,TRBV5-5,CASSVRAGGANEQFF
TRBJ2-7,TRBV2,CASTAGLMYSYEQYF
TRBJ2-7,TRBV20-1,CSAQGTSGLAYEQYF
TRBJ2-7,TRBV28,CASSAGGAYEQYF